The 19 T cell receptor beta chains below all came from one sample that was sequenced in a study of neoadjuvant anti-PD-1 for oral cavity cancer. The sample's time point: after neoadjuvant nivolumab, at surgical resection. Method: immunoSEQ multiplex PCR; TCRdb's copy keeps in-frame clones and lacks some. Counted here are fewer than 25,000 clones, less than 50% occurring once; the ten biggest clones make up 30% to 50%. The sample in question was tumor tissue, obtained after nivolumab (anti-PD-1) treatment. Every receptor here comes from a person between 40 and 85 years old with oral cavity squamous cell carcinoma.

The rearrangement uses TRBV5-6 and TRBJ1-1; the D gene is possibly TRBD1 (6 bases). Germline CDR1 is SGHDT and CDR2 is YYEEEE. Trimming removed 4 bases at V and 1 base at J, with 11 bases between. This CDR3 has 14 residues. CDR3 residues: CASSADRENTEAFF. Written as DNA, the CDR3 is TGTGCCAGCAGCGCGGACAGAGAGAACACTGAAGCTTTCTTT.

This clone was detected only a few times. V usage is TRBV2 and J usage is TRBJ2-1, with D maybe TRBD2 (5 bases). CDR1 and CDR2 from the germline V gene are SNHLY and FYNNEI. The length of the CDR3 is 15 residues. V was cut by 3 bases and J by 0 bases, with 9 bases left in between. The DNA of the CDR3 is TGTGCCAGCAGTGAGGAGGCCTACTCCTACAATGAGCAGTTCTTC. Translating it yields CASSEEAYSYNEQFF.

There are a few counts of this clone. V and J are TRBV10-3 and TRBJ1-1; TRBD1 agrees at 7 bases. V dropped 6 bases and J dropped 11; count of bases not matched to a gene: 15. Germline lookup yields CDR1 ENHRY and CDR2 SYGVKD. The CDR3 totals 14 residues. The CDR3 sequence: CAIRPDGQVAYAFF. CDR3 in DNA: TGTGCCATCAGGCCCGACGGACAGGTAGCCTACGCTTTCTTT.

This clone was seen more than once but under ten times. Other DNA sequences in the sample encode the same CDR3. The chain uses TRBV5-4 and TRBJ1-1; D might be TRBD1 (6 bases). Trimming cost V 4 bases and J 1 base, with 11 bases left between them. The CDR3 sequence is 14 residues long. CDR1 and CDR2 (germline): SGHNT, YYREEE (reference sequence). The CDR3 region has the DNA TGTGCCAGCAGCCCGAGGACAGCGAACACTGAAGCTTTCTTT. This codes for CASSPRTANTEAFF.

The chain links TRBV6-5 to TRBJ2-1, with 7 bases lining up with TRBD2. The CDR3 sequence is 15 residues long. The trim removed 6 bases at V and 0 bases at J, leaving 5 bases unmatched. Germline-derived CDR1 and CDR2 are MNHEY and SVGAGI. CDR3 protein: CASRLSGDSYNEQFF. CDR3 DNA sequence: TGTGCCAGCAGACTCAGCGGGGACTCCTACAATGAGCAGTTCTTC.

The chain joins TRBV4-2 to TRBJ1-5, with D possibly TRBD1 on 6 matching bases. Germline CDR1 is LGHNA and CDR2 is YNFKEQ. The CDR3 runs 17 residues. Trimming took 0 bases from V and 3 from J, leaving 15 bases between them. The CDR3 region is CASSQELRGHPNQPQHF. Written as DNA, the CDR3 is TGTGCCAGCAGCCAAGAGTTAAGGGGACACCCCAATCAGCCCCAGCATTTT.

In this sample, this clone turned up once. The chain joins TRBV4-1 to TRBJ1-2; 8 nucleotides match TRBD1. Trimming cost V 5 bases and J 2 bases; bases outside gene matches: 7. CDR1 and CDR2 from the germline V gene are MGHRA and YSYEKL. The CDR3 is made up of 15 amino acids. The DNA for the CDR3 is TGCGCCAGCAGCAGGAAGACAGGGGAGAACTATGGCTACACCTTC. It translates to CASSRKTGENYGYTF.

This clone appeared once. The CDR3 here is CASSPNTGELFF. The DNA of the CDR3 is TGTGCCAGCAGCCCCAACACCGGGGAGCTGTTTTTT. The chain joins TRBV11-3 to TRBJ2-2; D is undetermined. The CDR3 has 12 residues. Germline values: CDR1 SGHNT, CDR2 YENEEA. The V gene lost 5 bases and the J gene lost 2 bases, with 3 bases spanning the gap.

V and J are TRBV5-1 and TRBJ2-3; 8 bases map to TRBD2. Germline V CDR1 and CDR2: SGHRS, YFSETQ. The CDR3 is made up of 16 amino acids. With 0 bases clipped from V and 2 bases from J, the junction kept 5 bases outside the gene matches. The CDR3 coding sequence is TGCGCCAGCAGCTTGGGGGTAGCGGGGTTCACAGATACGCAGTATTTT. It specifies CASSLGVAGFTDTQYF.

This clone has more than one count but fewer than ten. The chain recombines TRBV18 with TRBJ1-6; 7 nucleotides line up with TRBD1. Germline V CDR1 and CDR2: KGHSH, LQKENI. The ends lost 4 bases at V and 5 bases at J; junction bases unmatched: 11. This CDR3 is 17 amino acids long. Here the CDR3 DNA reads TGTGCCAGCTCACGGACTGAAGACAGGGCTAATAATTCACCCCTCCACTTT. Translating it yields CASSRTEDRANNSPLHF.

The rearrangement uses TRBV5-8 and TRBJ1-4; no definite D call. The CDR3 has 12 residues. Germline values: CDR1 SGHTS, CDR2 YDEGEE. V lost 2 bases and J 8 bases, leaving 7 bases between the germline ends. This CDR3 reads CASSFLGEKLFF. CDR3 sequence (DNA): TGTGCCAGCAGCTTCCTGGGAGAAAAACTGTTTTTT.

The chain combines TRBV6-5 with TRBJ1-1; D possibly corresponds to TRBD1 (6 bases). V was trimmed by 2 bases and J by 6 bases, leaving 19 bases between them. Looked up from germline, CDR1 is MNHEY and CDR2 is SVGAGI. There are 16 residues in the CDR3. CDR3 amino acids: CASSYLSGVGGPEAFF. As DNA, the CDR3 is TGTGCCAGCAGTTACCTATCCGGCGTGGGGGGCCCTGAAGCTTTCTTT.

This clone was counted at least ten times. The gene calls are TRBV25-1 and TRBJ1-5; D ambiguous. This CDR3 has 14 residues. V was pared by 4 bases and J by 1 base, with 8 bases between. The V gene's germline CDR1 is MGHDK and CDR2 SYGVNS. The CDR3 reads CASSGPGSNQPQHF. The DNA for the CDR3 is TGTGCCAGCAGTGGACCGGGAAGCAATCAGCCCCAGCATTTT. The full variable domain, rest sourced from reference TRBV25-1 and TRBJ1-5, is EADIYQTPRYLVIGTGKKITLECSQTMGHDKMYWYQQDPGMELHLIHYSYGVNSTEKGDLSSESTVSRIRTEHFPLTLESARPSHTSQYLCASSGPGSNQPQHFGDGTRLSIL.

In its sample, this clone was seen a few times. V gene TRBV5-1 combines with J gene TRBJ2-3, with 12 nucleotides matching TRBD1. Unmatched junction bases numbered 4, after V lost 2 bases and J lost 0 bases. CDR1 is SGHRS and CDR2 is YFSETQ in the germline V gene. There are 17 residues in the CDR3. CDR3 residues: CASSFGTGGGSTDTQYF. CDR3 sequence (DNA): TGCGCCAGCAGCTTTGGGACAGGGGGCGGAAGCACAGATACGCAGTATTTT. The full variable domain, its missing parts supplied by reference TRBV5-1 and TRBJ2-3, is KAGVTQTPRYLIKTRGQQVTLSCSPISGHRSVSWYQQTPGQGLQFLFEYFSETQRNKGNFPGRFSGRQFSNSRSEMNVSTLELGDSALYLCASSFGTGGGSTDTQYFGPGTRLTVL.

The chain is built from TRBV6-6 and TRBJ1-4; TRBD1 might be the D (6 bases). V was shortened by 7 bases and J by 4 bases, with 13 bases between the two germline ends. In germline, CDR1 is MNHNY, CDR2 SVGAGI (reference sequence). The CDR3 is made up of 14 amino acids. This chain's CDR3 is CASNGDTYNEKLFF. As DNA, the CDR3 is TGTGCCAGCAACGGGGACACCTATAATGAAAAACTGTTTTTT.

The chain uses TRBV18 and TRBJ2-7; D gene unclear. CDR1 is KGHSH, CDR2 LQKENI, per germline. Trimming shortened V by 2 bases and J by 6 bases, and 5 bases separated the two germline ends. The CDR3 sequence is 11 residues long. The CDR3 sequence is CASSPVREQYF. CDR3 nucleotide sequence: TGTGCCAGCTCACCAGTTCGCGAGCAGTACTTC.

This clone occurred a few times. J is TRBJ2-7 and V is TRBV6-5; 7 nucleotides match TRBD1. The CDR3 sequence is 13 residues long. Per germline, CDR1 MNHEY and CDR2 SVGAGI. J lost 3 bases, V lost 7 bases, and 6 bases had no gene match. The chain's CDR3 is CASIMTGLYEQYF. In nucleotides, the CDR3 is TGTGCCAGCATCATGACAGGGCTCTACGAGCAGTACTTC.

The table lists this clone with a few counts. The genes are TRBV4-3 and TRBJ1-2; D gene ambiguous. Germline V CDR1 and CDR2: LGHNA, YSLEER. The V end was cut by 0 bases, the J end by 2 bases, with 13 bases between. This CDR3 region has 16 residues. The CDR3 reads CASSQDRRYGNYGYTF. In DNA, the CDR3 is TGCGCCAGCAGCCAAGATAGGCGGTACGGGAACTATGGCTACACCTTC.

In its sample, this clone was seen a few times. The CDR3 sequence is CASTTRWDSLNEKLFF. CDR3 coding DNA: TGTGCCAGCACCACCAGATGGGACAGCTTAAATGAAAAACTGTTTTTT. The V gene is TRBV6-4, the J gene TRBJ1-4; 7 nucleotides match TRBD1. CDR3 length: 16 amino acids. From germline, CDR1 is MRHNA and CDR2 SNTAGT. With V trimmed by 7 bases and J by 5 bases, 13 bases remained unmatched.